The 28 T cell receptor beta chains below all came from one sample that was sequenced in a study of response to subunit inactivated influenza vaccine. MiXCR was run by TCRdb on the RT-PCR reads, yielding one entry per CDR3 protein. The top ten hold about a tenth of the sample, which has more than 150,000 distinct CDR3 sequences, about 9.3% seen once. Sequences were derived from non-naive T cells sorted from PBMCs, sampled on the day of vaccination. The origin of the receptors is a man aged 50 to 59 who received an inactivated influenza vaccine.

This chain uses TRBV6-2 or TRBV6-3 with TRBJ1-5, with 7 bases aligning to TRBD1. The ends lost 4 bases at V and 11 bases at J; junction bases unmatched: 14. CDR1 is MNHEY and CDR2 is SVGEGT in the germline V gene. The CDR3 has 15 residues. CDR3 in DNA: TGTGCCAGCAGTTTCGACAGGGCCCCAAGGGGAGCCCAGCATTTT. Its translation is CASSFDRAPRGAQHF.

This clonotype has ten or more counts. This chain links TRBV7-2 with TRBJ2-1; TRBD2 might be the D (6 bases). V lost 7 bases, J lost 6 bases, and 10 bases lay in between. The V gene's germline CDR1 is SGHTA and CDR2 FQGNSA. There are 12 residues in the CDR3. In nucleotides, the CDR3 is TGTGCCAGCATGAGGGGAGGCAATGAGCAGTTCTTC. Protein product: CASMRGGNEQFF.

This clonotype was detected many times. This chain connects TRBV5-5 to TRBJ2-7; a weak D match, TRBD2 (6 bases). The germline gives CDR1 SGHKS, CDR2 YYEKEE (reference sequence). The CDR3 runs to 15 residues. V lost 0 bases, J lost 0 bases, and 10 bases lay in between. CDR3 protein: CASSLASGVSYEQYF. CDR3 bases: TGTGCCAGCAGCTTGGCCTCGGGGGTCTCCTACGAGCAGTACTTC. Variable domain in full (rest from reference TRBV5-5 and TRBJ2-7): DAGVTQSPTHLIKTRGQQVTLRCSPISGHKSVSWYQQVLGQGPQFIFQYYEKEERGRGNFPDRFSARQFPNYSSELNVNALLLGDSALYLCASSLASGVSYEQYFGPGTRLTVT.

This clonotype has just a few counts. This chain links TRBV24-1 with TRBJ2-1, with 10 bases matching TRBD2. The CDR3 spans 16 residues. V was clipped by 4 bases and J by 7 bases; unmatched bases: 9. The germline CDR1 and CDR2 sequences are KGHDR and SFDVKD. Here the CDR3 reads CATSDPGTSERNEQFF. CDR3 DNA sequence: TGTGCCACCAGTGACCCCGGGACTAGCGAGCGAAATGAGCAGTTCTTC.

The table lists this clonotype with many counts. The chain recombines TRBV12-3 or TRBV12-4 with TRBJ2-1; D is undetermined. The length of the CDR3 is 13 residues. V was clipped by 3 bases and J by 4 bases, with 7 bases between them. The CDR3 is CASSFSPYNEQFF. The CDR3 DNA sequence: TGTGCCAGCAGTTTCTCACCGTACAATGAGCAGTTCTTC.

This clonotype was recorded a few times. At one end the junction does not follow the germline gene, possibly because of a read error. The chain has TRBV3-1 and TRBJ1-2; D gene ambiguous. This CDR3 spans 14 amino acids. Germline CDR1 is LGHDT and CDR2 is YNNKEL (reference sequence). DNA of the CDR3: TGTGCCAGCAGTCAAGGCCGGGGAACGGAGGGCTACACCTTC. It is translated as CASSQGRGTEGYTF.

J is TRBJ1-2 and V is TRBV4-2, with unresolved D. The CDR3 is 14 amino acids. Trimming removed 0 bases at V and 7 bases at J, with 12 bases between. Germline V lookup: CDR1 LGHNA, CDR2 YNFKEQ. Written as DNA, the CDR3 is TGTGCCAGCAGCCAAGAAAAGGTGTATACTGGCTACACCTTC. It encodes CASSQEKVYTGYTF.

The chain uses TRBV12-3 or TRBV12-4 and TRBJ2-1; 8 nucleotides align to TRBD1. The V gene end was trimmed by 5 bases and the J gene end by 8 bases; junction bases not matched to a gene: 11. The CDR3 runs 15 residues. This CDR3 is CASSLPDRAGDEQFF. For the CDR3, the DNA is TGTGCCAGCAGTCTCCCGGACAGGGCCGGGGATGAGCAGTTCTTC.

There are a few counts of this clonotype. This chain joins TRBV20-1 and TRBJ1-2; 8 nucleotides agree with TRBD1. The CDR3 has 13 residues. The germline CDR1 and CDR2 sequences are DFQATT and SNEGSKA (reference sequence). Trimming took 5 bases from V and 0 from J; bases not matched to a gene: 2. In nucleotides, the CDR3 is TGCAGTGCTTGGGACAGGTCTAACTATGGCTACACCTTC. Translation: CSAWDRSNYGYTF.

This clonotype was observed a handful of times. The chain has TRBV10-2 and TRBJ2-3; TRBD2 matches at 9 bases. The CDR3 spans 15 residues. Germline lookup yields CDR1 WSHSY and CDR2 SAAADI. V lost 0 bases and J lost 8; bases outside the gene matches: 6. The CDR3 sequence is CASSESTGGGVTQYF. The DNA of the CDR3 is TGCGCCAGCAGTGAGTCGACGGGCGGGGGGGTTACGCAGTATTTT.

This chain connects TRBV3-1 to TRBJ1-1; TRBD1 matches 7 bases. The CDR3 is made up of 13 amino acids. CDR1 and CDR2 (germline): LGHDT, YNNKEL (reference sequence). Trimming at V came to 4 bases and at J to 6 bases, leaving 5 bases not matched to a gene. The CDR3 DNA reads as TGTGCCAGCAGCCCCCCAGGGGGGGCTGAAGCTTTCTTT. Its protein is CASSPPGGAEAFF.

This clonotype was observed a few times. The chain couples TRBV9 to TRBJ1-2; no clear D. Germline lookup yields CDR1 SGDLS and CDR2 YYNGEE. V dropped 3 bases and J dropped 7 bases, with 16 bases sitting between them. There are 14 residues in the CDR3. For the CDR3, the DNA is TGTGCCAGCAGCGCCGAGACACGACGGGGTGGCTACACCTTC. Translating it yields CASSAETRRGGYTF.

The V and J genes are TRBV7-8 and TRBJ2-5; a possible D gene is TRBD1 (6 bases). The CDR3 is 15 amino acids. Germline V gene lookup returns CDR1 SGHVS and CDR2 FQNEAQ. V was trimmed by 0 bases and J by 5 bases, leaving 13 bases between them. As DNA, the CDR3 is TGTGCCAGCAGCTTAGCGGGACACGACGGGGAGACCCAGTACTTC. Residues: CASSLAGHDGETQYF.

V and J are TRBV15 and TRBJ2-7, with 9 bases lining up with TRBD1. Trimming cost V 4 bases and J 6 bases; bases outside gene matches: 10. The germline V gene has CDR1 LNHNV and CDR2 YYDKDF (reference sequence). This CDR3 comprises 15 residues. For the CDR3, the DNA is TGTGCCACCAGCAAAGGGACAGGGTCGACCCGCGAGCAGTACTTC. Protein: CATSKGTGSTREQYF.

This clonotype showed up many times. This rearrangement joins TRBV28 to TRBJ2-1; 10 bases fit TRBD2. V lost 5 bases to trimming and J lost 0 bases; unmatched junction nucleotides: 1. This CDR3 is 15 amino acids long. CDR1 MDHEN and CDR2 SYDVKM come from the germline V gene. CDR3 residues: CASSLAGVSYNEQFF. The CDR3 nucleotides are TGTGCCAGCAGTCTAGCGGGAGTCTCCTACAATGAGCAGTTCTTC.

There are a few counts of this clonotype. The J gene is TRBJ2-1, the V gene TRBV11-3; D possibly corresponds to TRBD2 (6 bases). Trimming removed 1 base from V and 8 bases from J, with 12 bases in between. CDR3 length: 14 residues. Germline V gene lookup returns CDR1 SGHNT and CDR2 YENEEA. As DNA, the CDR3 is TGTGCCAGCAGCTTAGGGAGGGCCAACCATGAGCAGTTCTTC. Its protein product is CASSLGRANHEQFF.

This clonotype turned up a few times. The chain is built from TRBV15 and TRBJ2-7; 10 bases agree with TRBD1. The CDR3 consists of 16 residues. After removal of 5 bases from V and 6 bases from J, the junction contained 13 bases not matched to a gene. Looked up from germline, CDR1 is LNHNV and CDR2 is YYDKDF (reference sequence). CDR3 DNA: TGTGCCACCAGCGGTTTTCCGGGACAGGGGTCGGGCGAGCAGTACTTC. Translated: CATSGFPGQGSGEQYF.

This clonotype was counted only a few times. CDR3 sequence: CSARAPRTGNNQPQHF. The DNA for the CDR3 is TGCAGTGCTAGAGCCCCTAGGACAGGGAACAATCAGCCCCAGCATTTT. This chain links TRBV20-1 with TRBJ1-5; TRBD1 agrees at 8 bases. Germline CDR1 is DFQATT and CDR2 is SNEGSKA (reference sequence). With 1 base clipped from V and 3 bases from J, the junction kept 8 bases outside the gene matches. The CDR3 is 16 amino acids.

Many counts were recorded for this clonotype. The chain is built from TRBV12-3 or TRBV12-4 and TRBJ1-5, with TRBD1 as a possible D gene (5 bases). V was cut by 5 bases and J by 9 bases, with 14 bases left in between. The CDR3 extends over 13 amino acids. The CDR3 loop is CASSPSPGGPQHF. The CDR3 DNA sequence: TGTGCCAGCAGTCCCAGTCCTGGGGGGCCCCAGCATTTT.

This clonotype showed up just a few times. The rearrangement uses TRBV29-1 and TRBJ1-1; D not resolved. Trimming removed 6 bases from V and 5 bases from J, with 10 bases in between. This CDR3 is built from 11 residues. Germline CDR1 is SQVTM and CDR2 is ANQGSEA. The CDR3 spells CSVQRPTEAFF. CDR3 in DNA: TGCAGCGTCCAACGCCCTACTGAAGCTTTCTTT.

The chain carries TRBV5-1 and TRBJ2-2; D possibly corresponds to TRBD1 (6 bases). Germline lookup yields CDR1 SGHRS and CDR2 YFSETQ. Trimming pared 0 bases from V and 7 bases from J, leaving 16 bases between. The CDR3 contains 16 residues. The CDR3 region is CASSLAVQGSGGELFF. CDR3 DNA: TGCGCCAGCAGCTTGGCCGTACAGGGATCCGGCGGGGAGCTGTTTTTT.

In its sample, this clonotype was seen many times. This chain's CDR3 is CASSQNRGGWQYF. As DNA, the CDR3 is TGTGCCAGCAGTCAGAATCGGGGAGGCTGGCAGTACTTC. The chain has TRBV12-3 or TRBV12-4 and TRBJ2-7, with D perhaps TRBD2 (6 bases). V was cut by 5 bases and J by 9 bases, with 17 bases left in between. CDR3 length equals 13 residues.

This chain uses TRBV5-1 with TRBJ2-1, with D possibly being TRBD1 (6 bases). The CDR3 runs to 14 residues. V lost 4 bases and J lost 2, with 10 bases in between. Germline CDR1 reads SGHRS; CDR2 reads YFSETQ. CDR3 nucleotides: TGCGCCAGCAGCCTGAGGACAGCCTACAATGAGCAGTTCTTC. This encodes CASSLRTAYNEQFF. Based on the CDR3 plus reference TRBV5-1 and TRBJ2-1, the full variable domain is KAGVTQTPRYLIKTRGQQVTLSCSPISGHRSVSWYQQTPGQGLQFLFEYFSETQRNKGNFPGRFSGRQFSNSRSEMNVSTLELGDSALYLCASSLRTAYNEQFFGPGTRLTVL.

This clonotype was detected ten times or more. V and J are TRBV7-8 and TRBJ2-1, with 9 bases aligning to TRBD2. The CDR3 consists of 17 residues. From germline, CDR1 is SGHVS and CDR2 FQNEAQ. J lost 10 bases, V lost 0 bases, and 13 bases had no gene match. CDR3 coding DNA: TGTGCCAGCAGCTTAGCCCCGGGACTAGCCACACGGGGGGAGCAGTTCTTC. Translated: CASSLAPGLATRGEQFF. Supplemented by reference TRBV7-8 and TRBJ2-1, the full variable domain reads GAGVSQSPRYKVAKRGQDVALRCDPISGHVSLFWYQQALGQGPEFLTYFQNEAQLDKSGLPSDRFFAERPEGSVSTLKIQRTQQEDSAVYLCASSLAPGLATRGEQFFGPGTRLTVL.

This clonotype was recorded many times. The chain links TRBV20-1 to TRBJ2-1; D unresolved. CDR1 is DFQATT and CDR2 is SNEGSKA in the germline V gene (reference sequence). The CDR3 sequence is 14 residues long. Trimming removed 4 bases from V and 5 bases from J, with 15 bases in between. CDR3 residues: CSATTLNANNEQFF. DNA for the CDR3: TGCAGTGCTACGACCCTAAACGCGAACAATGAGCAGTTCTTC.

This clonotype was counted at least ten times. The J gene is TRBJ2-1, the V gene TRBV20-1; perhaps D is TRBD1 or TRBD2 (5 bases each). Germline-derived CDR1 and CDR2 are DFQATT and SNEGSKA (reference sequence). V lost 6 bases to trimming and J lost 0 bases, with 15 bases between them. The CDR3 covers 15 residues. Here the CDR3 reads CSARDPPSSYNEQFF. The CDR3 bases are TGCAGTGCCAGGGACCCCCCAAGCTCCTACAATGAGCAGTTCTTC.

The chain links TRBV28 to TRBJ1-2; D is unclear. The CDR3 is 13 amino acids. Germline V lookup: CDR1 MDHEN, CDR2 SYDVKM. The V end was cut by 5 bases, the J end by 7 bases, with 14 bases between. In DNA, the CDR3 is TGTGCCAGCAGTCCGACTCGAAGCGGTGGCTACACCTTC. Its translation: CASSPTRSGGYTF.

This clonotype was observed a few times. CDR3 DNA sequence: TGTGCCAGCAGCTTAGGTGGCGGCTCCCTAAATTCACCCCTCCACTTT. This translates into CASSLGGGSLNSPLHF. The rearrangement links TRBV7-2 to TRBJ1-6; D is unclear. The CDR3 totals 16 residues. Germline V gene lookup returns CDR1 SGHTA and CDR2 FQGNSA. Trimming pared 1 base from V and 7 bases from J, leaving 14 bases between. The full variable domain, rest sourced from reference TRBV7-2 and TRBJ1-6, is GAGVSQSPSNKVTEKGKDVELRCDPISGHTALYWYRQSLGQGLEFLIYFQGNSAPDKSGLPSDRFSAERTGGSVSTLTIQRTQQEDSAVYLCASSLGGGSLNSPLHFGNGTRLTVT.